A selection of T cell receptor beta chains follows, all from one sample in a study of T cell responses to AZD1222 COVID-19 vaccine. Clones were read by immunoSEQ multiplex PCR, and TCRdb kept only the in-frame ones, dropping some. The sample holds about 67,000 clones, 83% seen once. The sample consisted of peripheral blood, taken 28 days after the second AZD1222 dose. The receptor source for this set is an adult who received the AZD1222 COVID-19 vaccine. Both conserved end residues are part of each CDR3. The D gene is left open where the match is weak. Rows give clone size only sometimes, using once, few, many, or a class for an expanded clone.

NA,NA,TRBJ1-2,TRBV30,CAWSVPGENYGYTF,TGTGCCTGGAGTGTACCTGGGGAGAACTATGGCTACACCTTC
NA,NA,TRBJ2-1,TRBV4-3,CASSQDRVRSYNEQFF,TGCGCCAGCAGCCAAGATCGCGTCAGATCCTACAATGAGCAGTTCTTC
NA,NA,TRBJ1-3,TRBV29-1,CSVTPVGGGNTIYF,TGCAGCGTTACCCCCGTGGGGGGTGGAAACACCATATATTTT
NA,NA,TRBJ1-1,TRBV18,CASSPPQGTEAFF,TGTGCCAGCTCACCACCTCAAGGGACTGAAGCTTTCTTT
NA,TRBD1,TRBJ2-7,TRBV6-5,CASRVGTGDEQYF,TGTGCCAGCAGAGTAGGGACAGGGGACGAGCAGTACTTC
NA,TRBD1,TRBJ2-2,TRBV18,CASSRTGGANTGELFF,TGTGCCAGCTCAAGGACAGGGGGGGCGAACACCGGGGAGCTGTTTTTT
NA,NA,TRBJ1-1,TRBV19,CASSIVTAFMNTEAFF,TGTGCCAGTAGTATAGTGACAGCCTTCATGAACACTGAAGCTTTCTTT
NA,TRBD2,TRBJ2-7,TRBV10-3,CAISESSLAGPYYEQYF,TGTGCCATCAGTGAGTCGTCGCTAGCGGGGCCCTATTACGAGCAGTACTTC
NA,NA,TRBJ1-1,TRBV7-6,CASSLAKKTWNTEAFF,TGTGCCAGCAGCTTAGCGAAAAAGACGTGGAACACTGAAGCTTTCTTT
NA,TRBD1,TRBJ1-2,TRBV2,CASRFSAGQGDYGYTF,TGTGCCAGCAGGTTCAGTGCCGGACAGGGAGACTATGGCTACACCTTC
NA,NA,TRBJ2-5,TRBV7-6,CASSLEVTGRETQYF,TGTGCCAGCAGCTTAGAAGTGACAGGGAGGGAGACCCAGTACTTC
NA,NA,TRBJ2-7,TRBV3-1/TRBV3-2,CASSQRPGGYEQYF,TGTGCCAGCAGCCAAAGGCCCGGTGGGTACGAGCAGTACTTC
NA,NA,TRBJ1-4,TRBV28,CASTTGTAEEKLFF,TGTGCCAGCACAACGGGGACGGCGGAGGAAAAACTGTTTTTT
NA,TRBD2,TRBJ2-7,TRBV7-9,CASSPLQLAGADEQYF,TGTGCCAGCAGCCCCCTCCAACTAGCGGGCGCGGACGAGCAGTACTTC
NA,NA,TRBJ1-6,TRBV5-6,CASSFGAVLHF,TGTGCCAGCAGCTTTGGGGCGGTCCTCCACTTT
once,NA,TRBJ2-3,TRBV10-1,CASSDGADSLRDTQYF,TGCGCCAGCAGTGATGGAGCTGACTCATTGAGAGATACGCAGTATTTT
NA,TRBD2,TRBJ2-7,TRBV5-1,CASSAPGLAEIYEQYF,TGCGCCAGCAGCGCACCGGGACTAGCGGAGATCTACGAGCAGTACTTC
NA,NA,TRBJ1-5,TRBV28,CASRTDSNQPQHF,TGTGCCAGCAGAACCGACAGCAATCAGCCCCAGCATTTT
NA,TRBD1,TRBJ2-3,TRBV11-3,CASSLDYGTGDDTQYF,TGTGCCAGCAGCTTAGATTATGGGACAGGTGACGATACGCAGTATTTT
NA,NA,TRBJ1-4,TRBV5-1,CASSFDSATNEKLFF,TGCGCCAGCAGCTTTGACAGCGCAACTAATGAAAAACTGTTTTTT
NA,NA,TRBJ2-7,TRBV6-5,CASGRGSFFEQYF,TGTGCCAGCGGGCGCGGCAGCTTCTTCGAGCAGTACTTC
NA,TRBD1,TRBJ1-2,TRBV7-9,CASSFRTGHGYTF,TGTGCCAGCAGCTTCAGGACAGGGCATGGCTACACCTTC
NA,NA,TRBJ2-7,TRBV7-9,CASSLGTTTPYEQYF,TGTGCCAGCAGCTTAGGGACCACCACCCCCTACGAGCAGTACTTC
NA,NA,TRBJ1-6,TRBV6-5,CASSYGTNNSPLHF,TGTGCCAGCAGTTACGGGACAAATAATTCACCCCTCCACTTT
NA,NA,TRBJ1-5,TRBV20-1,CSASSLGGGGQPQHF,TGCAGTGCTAGTTCCCTGGGGGGCGGGGGTCAGCCCCAGCATTTT
NA,NA,TRBJ2-5,TRBV2,CASSEDRGPRGTQYF,TGTGCCAGCAGTGAAGATCGGGGGCCAAGGGGGACCCAGTACTTC
NA,NA,TRBJ2-1,TRBV6-5,CASSYSPRGPYNEQFF,TGTGCCAGCAGTTACTCTCCTAGAGGCCCCTACAATGAGCAGTTCTTC
NA,TRBD1,TRBJ2-2,TRBV19,CASSIPGTGVTGELFF,TGTGCCAGTAGTATCCCCGGGACAGGGGTCACCGGGGAGCTGTTTTTT
NA,NA,TRBJ2-7,TRBV21-1,CASAWGASISYEQYF,TGTGCCAGCGCGTGGGGGGCCTCAATCTCCTACGAGCAGTACTTC
once,NA,TRBJ1-5,TRBV7-2,CASSLGMDQPQHF,TGTGCCAGCAGCTTGGGGATGGACCAGCCCCAGCATTTT
NA,TRBD1,TRBJ2-7,TRBV19,CASSIAHRGNSYEQYF,TGTGCCAGTAGTATAGCTCACAGGGGCAACTCCTACGAGCAGTACTTC
NA,NA,TRBJ2-2,TRBV9,CASSPRANTGELFF,TGTGCCAGCAGCCCTCGGGCTAACACCGGGGAGCTGTTTTTT
NA,NA,TRBJ1-3,TRBV18,CASHAEGNTIYF,TGTGCCAGCCACGCCGAAGGAAACACCATATATTTT
NA,TRBD2,TRBJ2-1,TRBV6-2/TRBV6-3,CASSYSGTSGTYNEQFF,TGTGCCAGCAGTTACTCTGGGACTAGCGGCACCTACAATGAGCAGTTCTTC
once,TRBD1,TRBJ1-5,TRBV19,CASSIPGTGESNQPQHF,TGTGCCAGTAGTATACCCGGGACAGGGGAGAGCAATCAGCCCCAGCATTTT
once,TRBD2,TRBJ2-3,TRBV5-4,CASSLDAGGSTDTQYF,TGTGCCAGCAGCTTGGACGCGGGGGGGAGCACAGATACGCAGTATTTT
NA,NA,TRBJ1-5,TRBV2,CASSESRFSDNQPQHF,TGTGCCAGCAGTGAATCCAGGTTTTCGGACAATCAGCCCCAGCATTTT
NA,NA,TRBJ1-5,TRBV2,CARGGAGQPQHF,TGTGCCAGAGGCGGGGCCGGACAGCCCCAGCATTTT
NA,TRBD1,TRBJ1-2,TRBV3-1/TRBV3-2,CASSDPSSDRGYGYTF,TGTGCCAGCAGCGACCCCTCTTCGGACAGGGGCTATGGCTACACCTTC
once,TRBD1,TRBJ1-1,TRBV4-3,CASSQGSGGAEKNTEAFF,TGCGCCAGCAGCCAAGGGTCAGGGGGCGCAGAAAAGAACACTGAAGCTTTCTTT
NA,TRBD1,TRBJ1-4,TRBV19,CASSILAGGGTNEKLFF,TGTGCCAGTAGTATACTGGCAGGGGGCGGCACTAATGAAAAACTGTTTTTT
NA,NA,TRBJ2-7,TRBV11-2,CASSWDGSSYEQYF,TGTGCCAGCAGCTGGGATGGCAGCTCCTACGAGCAGTACTTC
NA,NA,TRBJ1-2,TRBV2,CASSEEGPNGYGYTF,TGTGCCAGCAGTGAAGAGGGACCCAACGGCTATGGCTACACCTTC
NA,NA,TRBJ1-2,TRBV6-5,CASSYVEGGNYGYTF,TGTGCCAGCAGTTACGTAGAGGGTGGGAACTATGGCTACACCTTC
NA,NA,TRBJ1-2,TRBV30,CAWRGNYGYTF,TGTGCCTGGAGGGGGAACTATGGCTACACCTTC
NA,NA,TRBJ2-5,TRBV11-2,CASSPRAEETQYF,TGTGCCAGCAGCCCACGGGCGGAAGAGACCCAGTACTTC
NA,NA,TRBJ1-4,TRBV2,CASRQINEKLFF,TGTGCCAGCCGACAGATTAATGAAAAACTGTTTTTT
once,NA,TRBJ1-6,TRBV7-2,CASSLTSQNSPLHF,TGTGCCAGCAGCTTGACAAGCCAAAATTCACCCCTCCACTTT
NA,NA,TRBJ1-2,TRBV29-1,CSLEGGSGYGYTF,TGCAGCCTTGAGGGGGGTAGCGGCTATGGCTACACCTTC
NA,TRBD1,TRBJ1-2,TRBV9,CASSGRDRGRENYGYTF,TGTGCCAGCAGCGGTAGGGACAGGGGGCGAGAGAACTATGGCTACACCTTC
NA,TRBD2,TRBJ2-3,TRBV3-1/TRBV3-2,CASSPFAGGLVSTDTQYF,TGTGCCAGCAGCCCCTTCGCGGGGGGGCTAGTCAGCACAGATACGCAGTATTTT
NA,NA,TRBJ1-2,TRBV5-4,CASSLEASRGVLGYTF,TGTGCCAGCAGCTTGGAGGCGTCCAGGGGAGTTCTGGGCTACACCTTC
NA,NA,TRBJ1-2,TRBV28,CASSLRGLGGYTF,TGTGCCAGCAGTTTAAGGGGTTTGGGTGGCTACACCTTC
NA,TRBD1,TRBJ2-1,TRBV4-1,CASSHSGTGSDSEQFF,TGCGCCAGCAGCCATTCTGGGACAGGGTCGGACTCTGAGCAGTTCTTC
NA,NA,TRBJ2-1,TRBV12-5,CASGLVPLGKSSYNEQFF,TGTGCTAGTGGTTTGGTACCCCTGGGTAAGAGCTCCTACAATGAGCAGTTCTTC
once,TRBD2,TRBJ2-3,TRBV19,CASSGGADTQYF,TGTGCCAGTAGTGGGGGGGCAGATACGCAGTATTTT